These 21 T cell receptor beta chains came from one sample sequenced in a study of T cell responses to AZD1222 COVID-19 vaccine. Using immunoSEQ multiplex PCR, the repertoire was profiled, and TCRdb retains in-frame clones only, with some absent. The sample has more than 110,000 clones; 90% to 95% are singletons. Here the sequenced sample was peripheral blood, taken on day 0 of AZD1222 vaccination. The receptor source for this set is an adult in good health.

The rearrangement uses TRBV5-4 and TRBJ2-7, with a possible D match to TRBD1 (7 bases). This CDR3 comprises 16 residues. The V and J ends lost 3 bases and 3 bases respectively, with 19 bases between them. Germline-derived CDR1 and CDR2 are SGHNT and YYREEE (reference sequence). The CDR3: CASSSGGTDTLYEQYF. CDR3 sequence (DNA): TGTGCCAGCAGCTCGGGCGGGACAGACACGCTCTACGAGCAGTACTTC. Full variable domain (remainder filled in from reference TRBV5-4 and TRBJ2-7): ETGVTQSPTHLIKTRGQQVTLRCSSQSGHNTVSWYQQALGQGPQFIFQYYREEENGRGNFPPRFSGLQFPNYSSELNVNALELDDSALYLCASSSGGTDTLYEQYFGPGTRLTVT.

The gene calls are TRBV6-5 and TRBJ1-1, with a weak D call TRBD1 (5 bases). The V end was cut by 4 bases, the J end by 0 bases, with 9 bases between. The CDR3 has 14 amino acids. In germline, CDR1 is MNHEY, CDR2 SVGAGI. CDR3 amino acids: CASSLGRVNTEAFF. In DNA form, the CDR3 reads TGTGCCAGCAGTTTGGGCAGGGTGAACACTGAAGCTTTCTTT.

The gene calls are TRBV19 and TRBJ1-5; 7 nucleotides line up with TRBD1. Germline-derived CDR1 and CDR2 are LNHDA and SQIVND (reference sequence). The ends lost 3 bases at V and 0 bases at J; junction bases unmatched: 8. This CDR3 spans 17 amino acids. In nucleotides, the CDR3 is TGTGCCAGTAGTATTGAAGCAGGGGGACATAGCAATCAGCCCCAGCATTTT. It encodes CASSIEAGGHSNQPQHF.

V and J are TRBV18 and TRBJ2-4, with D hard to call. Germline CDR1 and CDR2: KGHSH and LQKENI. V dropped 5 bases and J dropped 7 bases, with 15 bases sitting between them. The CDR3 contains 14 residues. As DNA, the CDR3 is TGTGCCAGCTCAACCGACTCCCCCCCGAACATTCAGTACTTC. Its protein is CASSTDSPPNIQYF.

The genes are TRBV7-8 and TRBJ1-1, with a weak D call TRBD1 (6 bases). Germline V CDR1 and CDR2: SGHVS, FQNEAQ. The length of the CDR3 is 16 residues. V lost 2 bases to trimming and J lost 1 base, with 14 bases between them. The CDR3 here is CASSLRDIASNTEAFF. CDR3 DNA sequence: TGTGCCAGCAGCTTAAGGGACATTGCCTCGAACACTGAAGCTTTCTTT.

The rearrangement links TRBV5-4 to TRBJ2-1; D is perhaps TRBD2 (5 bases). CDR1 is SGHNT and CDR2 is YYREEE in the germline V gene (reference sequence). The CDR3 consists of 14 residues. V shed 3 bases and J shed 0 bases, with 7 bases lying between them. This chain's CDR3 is CASSWAGSYNEQFF. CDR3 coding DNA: TGTGCCAGCAGCTGGGCGGGCTCCTACAATGAGCAGTTCTTC.

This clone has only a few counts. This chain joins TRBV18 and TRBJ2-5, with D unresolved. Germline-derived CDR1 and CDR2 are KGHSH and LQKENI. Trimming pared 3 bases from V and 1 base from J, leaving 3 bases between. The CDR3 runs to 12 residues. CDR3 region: CASSPVQETQYF. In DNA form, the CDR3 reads TGTGCCAGCTCACCGGTCCAAGAGACCCAGTACTTC.

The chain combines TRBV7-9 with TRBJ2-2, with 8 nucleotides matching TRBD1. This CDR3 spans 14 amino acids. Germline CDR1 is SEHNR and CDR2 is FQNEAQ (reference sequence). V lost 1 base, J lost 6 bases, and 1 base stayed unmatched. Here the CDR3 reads CASSLGTGSGELFF. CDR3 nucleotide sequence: TGTGCCAGCAGCTTAGGGACAGGGTCCGGGGAGCTGTTTTTT. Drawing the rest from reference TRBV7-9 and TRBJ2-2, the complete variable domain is DTGVSQNPRHKITKRGQNVTFRCDPISEHNRLYWYRQTLGQGPEFLTYFQNEAQLEKSRLLSDRFSAERPKGSFSTLEIQRTEQGDSAMYLCASSLGTGSGELFFGEGSRLTVL.

CDR3 nucleotide sequence: TGTGCCAGCAGCCAAGATCCTCGAGACAGGGGCGCAGATACGCAGTATTTT. Amino acids: CASSQDPRDRGADTQYF. This sequence joins TRBV4-2 and TRBJ2-3, with 8 bases matching TRBD1. Trimming at V came to 0 bases and at J to 4 bases, leaving 9 bases not matched to a gene. Germline loops: CDR1 LGHNA, CDR2 YNFKEQ. This CDR3 comprises 17 residues.

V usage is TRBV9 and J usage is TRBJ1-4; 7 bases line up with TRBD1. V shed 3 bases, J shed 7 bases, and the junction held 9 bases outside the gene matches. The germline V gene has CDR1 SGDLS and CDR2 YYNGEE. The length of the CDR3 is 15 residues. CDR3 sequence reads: CASSGRTGGIEKLFF. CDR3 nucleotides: TGTGCCAGCAGCGGGAGGACAGGAGGGATTGAAAAACTGTTTTTT. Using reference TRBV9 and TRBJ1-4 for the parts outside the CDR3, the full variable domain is DSGVTQTPKHLITATGQRVTLRCSPRSGDLSVYWYQQSLDQGLQFLIQYYNGEERAKGNILERFSAQQFPDLHSELNLSSLELGDSALYFCASSGRTGGIEKLFFGSGTQLSVL.

Written as DNA, the CDR3 is TGTGCCAGCAGCTTGACCTCTGGAAACACCATATATTTT. This encodes CASSLTSGNTIYF. This chain joins TRBV11-1 and TRBJ1-3; D is unclear. Germline V gives CDR1 SGHAT, CDR2 FQDESV (reference sequence). The CDR3 runs 13 residues. Trimming pared 3 bases from V and 0 bases from J, leaving 3 bases between.

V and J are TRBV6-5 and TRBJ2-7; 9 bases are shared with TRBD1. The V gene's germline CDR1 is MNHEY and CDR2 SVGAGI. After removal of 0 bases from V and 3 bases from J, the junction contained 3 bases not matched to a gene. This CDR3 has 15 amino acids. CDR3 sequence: CASSYSKTGGYEQYF. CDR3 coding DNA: TGTGCCAGCAGTTACTCGAAGACAGGGGGCTACGAGCAGTACTTC.

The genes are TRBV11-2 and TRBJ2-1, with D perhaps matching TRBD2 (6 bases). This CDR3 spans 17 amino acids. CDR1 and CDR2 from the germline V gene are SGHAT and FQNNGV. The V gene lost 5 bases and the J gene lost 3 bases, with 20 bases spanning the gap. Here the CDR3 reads CASSPEGGSKGYNEQFF. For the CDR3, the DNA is TGTGCCAGCAGCCCTGAAGGAGGGTCCAAAGGCTACAATGAGCAGTTCTTC.

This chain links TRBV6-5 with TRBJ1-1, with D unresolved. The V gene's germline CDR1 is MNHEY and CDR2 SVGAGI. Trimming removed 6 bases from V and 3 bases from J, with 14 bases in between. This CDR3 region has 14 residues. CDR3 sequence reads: CASSDGQLHTEAFF. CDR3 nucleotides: TGTGCCAGCAGCGACGGTCAGCTCCACACTGAAGCTTTCTTT.

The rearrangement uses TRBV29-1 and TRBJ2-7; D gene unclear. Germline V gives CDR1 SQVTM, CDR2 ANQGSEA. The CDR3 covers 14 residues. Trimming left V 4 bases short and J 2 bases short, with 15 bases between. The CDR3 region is CSVGRAVGAYEQYF. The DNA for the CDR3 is TGCAGCGTTGGTCGGGCAGTTGGGGCCTACGAGCAGTACTTC.

The DNA for the CDR3 is TGTGCCAGCTCAAATACACAGAAACCTACAACTAATGAAAAACTGTTTTTT. Translating it yields CASSNTQKPTTNEKLFF. V gene TRBV18 combines with J gene TRBJ1-4; no clear D. The CDR3 length is 17 residues. Germline-derived CDR1 and CDR2 are KGHSH and LQKENI. The germline V and J ends were trimmed by 5 bases and 0 bases, with 16 bases remaining between them.

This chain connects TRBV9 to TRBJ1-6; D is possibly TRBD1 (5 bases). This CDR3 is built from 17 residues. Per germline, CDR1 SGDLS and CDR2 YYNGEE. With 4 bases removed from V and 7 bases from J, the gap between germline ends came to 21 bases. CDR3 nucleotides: TGTGCCAGCAGCCACGAGGTGGGGCATACCACGAATTCACCCCTCCACTTT. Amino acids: CASSHEVGHTTNSPLHF.

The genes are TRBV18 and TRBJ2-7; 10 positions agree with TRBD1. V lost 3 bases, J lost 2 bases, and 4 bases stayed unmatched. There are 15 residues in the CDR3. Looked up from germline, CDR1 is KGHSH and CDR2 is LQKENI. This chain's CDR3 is CASSPGQGIPYEQYF. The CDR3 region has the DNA TGTGCCAGCTCACCGGGACAGGGGATACCCTACGAGCAGTACTTC.

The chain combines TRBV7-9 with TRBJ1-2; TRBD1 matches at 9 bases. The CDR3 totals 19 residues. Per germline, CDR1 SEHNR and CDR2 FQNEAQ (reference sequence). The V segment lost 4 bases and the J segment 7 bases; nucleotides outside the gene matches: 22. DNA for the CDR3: TGTGCCAGCAGCTGGACCGGGGACAGGGCCCCCGGAGGGCTATCTGGCTACACCTTC. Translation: CASSWTGDRAPGGLSGYTF.

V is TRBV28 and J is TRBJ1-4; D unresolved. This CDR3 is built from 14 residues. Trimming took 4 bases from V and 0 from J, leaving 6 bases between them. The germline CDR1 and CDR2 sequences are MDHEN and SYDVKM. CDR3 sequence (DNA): TGTGCCAGCAGTTCGAGTCCAACTAATGAAAAACTGTTTTTT. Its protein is CASSSSPTNEKLFF.

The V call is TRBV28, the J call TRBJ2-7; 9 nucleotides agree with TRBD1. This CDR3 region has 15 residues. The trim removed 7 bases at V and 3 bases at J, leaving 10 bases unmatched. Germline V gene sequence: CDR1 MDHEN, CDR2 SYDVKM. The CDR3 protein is CASNPTSGQGYEQYF. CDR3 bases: TGTGCCAGCAATCCGACTTCGGGACAGGGCTACGAGCAGTACTTC.